The 23 T cell receptor beta chains below all came from one sample that was sequenced in a study of cytomegalovirus exposure and HLA in healthy donors. Researchers ran the PCR with 60 Vbeta and 13 Jbeta primers. Sequencing used immunoSEQ multiplex PCR; TCRdb keeps in-frame clones, though not all of them. The top ten clones hold approximately 5.6% of a sample with tens of thousands of clones, roughly 86% of them seen once. The sample taken for sequencing was PBMCs. The receptors here all came from a woman under 30 in good health and CMV-seropositive.

Here the CDR3 reads CASSPQGITEAFF. Here the CDR3 DNA reads TGTGCCAGCAGCCCACAGGGAATCACTGAAGCTTTCTTT. V usage is TRBV27 and J usage is TRBJ1-1; D possibly corresponds to TRBD1 (6 bases). This CDR3 spans 13 amino acids. Germline lookup yields CDR1 MNHEY and CDR2 SMNVEV (reference sequence). Trimming pared 6 bases from V and 4 bases from J, leaving 12 bases between.

The rearrangement uses TRBV9 and TRBJ2-1; 11 bases align to TRBD2. The V gene's germline CDR1 is SGDLS and CDR2 YYNGEE. The V gene end was trimmed by 0 bases and the J gene end by 5 bases; junction bases not matched to a gene: 1. The CDR3 loop spans 15 amino acids. The CDR3 DNA sequence: TGTGCCAGCAGCGTAGGACTAGCGGGACACAATGAGCAGTTCTTC. Translation: CASSVGLAGHNEQFF.

This clone appeared once. This rearrangement joins TRBV19 to TRBJ2-1, with 7 nucleotides matching TRBD2. Germline V CDR1 and CDR2: LNHDA, SQIVND (reference sequence). CDR3 size: 15 residues. The trim removed 6 bases at V and 5 bases at J, leaving 10 bases unmatched. In DNA, the CDR3 is TGTGCCAGTAGAGGTGCTAGCGGTTTAAACAATGAGCAGTTCTTC. It codes for CASRGASGLNNEQFF. Full variable domain (missing parts from reference TRBV19 and TRBJ2-1): DGGITQSPKYLFRKEGQNVTLSCEQNLNHDAMYWYRQDPGQGLRLIYYSQIVNDFQKGDIAEGYSVSREKKESFPLTVTSAQKNPTAFYLCASRGASGLNNEQFFGPGTRLTVL.

The genes are TRBV30 and TRBJ2-6; D is perhaps TRBD2 (6 bases). V was shortened by 0 bases and J by 4 bases, with 22 bases between the two germline ends. The CDR3 extends over 19 amino acids. The germline gives CDR1 GTSNPN, CDR2 SVGIG (reference sequence). The chain's CDR3 is CAWSVRLGLEISGANVLTF. The DNA for the CDR3 is TGTGCCTGGAGTGTACGGTTGGGACTGGAGATTTCCGGGGCCAACGTCCTGACTTTC. The full variable domain, rest sourced from reference TRBV30 and TRBJ2-6, is SQTIHQWPATLVQPVGSPLSLECTVEGTSNPNLYWYRQAAGRGLQLLFYSVGIGQISSEVPQNLSASRPQDRQFILSSKKLLLSDSGFYLCAWSVRLGLEISGANVLTFGAGSRLTVL.

The chain joins TRBV5-4 to TRBJ1-5; weak D call: TRBD1 (5 bases). There are 14 residues in the CDR3. The germline gives CDR1 SGHNT, CDR2 YYREEE (reference sequence). The V end lost 3 bases, the J end lost 9 bases, and 16 bases lay between the germline ends. The CDR3 bases are TGTGCCAGCAGCTGGGGTGGCCAGGGTACGCCCCAGCATTTT. Its translation: CASSWGGQGTPQHF.

This chain joins TRBV7-6 and TRBJ1-5; TRBD1 aligns across 9 bases. CDR1 SGHVS and CDR2 FNYEAQ come from the germline V gene. The CDR3 consists of 17 residues. The V segment lost 4 bases and the J segment 0 bases; nucleotides outside the gene matches: 7. For the CDR3, the DNA is TGTGCCAGCAGCTCAGACAGGGGGGAGAATAGCAATCAGCCCCAGCATTTT. Protein: CASSSDRGENSNQPQHF.

The rearrangement joins TRBV4-1 to TRBJ2-6; D unclear. V was pared by 4 bases and J by 2 bases, with 21 bases between. The CDR3 length is 19 residues. Per germline, CDR1 MGHRA and CDR2 YSYEKL. Here the CDR3 DNA reads TGCGCCAGCAGCCCTTCCCTAGGCGCCGTCTGGCCTGGGGCCAACGTCCTGACTTTC. As protein: CASSPSLGAVWPGANVLTF.

V gene TRBV4-1 combines with J gene TRBJ2-1, with 7 bases matching TRBD1. Trimming removed 2 bases from V and 8 bases from J; junction bases left unmatched: 12. The CDR3 totals 16 residues. Germline assignment: CDR1 MGHRA and CDR2 YSYEKL. As DNA, the CDR3 is TGCGCCAGCAGCCAACCCACGGGACAGCCCCGCTATGAGCAGTTCTTC. As protein: CASSQPTGQPRYEQFF.

This clone was observed once. The rearrangement uses TRBV2 and TRBJ2-7, with TRBD2 identical over 14 bases. The germline V gene has CDR1 SNHLY and CDR2 FYNNEI. The CDR3 spans 15 residues. With 6 bases clipped from V and 4 bases from J, the junction kept 5 bases outside the gene matches. The DNA of the CDR3 is TGTGCCAGCAGCGGACTAGCGGGGGGCAAGTACGAGCAGTACTTC. Translated: CASSGLAGGKYEQYF.

The chain employs TRBV29-1 and TRBJ2-7; D possibly corresponds to TRBD1 (6 bases). This CDR3 has 14 amino acids. CDR1 is SQVTM and CDR2 is ANQGSEA in the germline V gene. V lost 6 bases and J lost 1, with 16 bases in between. The CDR3: CSVAHRVGSYEQYF. The CDR3, as DNA: TGCAGCGTGGCCCACAGGGTCGGGTCCTACGAGCAGTACTTC.

The V call is TRBV7-9, the J call TRBJ1-2; D may be TRBD1 (6 bases). The CDR3 is made up of 16 amino acids. Trimming removed 0 bases at V and 4 bases at J, with 15 bases between. CDR1 and CDR2 (germline): SEHNR, FQNEAQ (reference sequence). CDR3 sequence: CASSLAPHQGTYGYTF. The CDR3 nucleotides read TGTGCCAGCAGCTTAGCCCCCCATCAGGGGACCTATGGCTACACCTTC.

The chain carries TRBV5-1 and TRBJ1-1; the D gene is possibly TRBD1 (6 bases). Germline V lookup: CDR1 SGHRS, CDR2 YFSETQ. V shed 0 bases and J shed 0 bases, with 18 bases lying between them. This CDR3 is 18 amino acids long. This chain's CDR3 is CASSLGASGGPMNTEAFF. The CDR3 coding sequence is TGCGCCAGCAGCTTGGGGGCGAGTGGGGGCCCCATGAACACTGAAGCTTTCTTT.

The V gene is TRBV13, the J gene TRBJ1-1; no clear D. The CDR3 extends over 13 amino acids. Trimming removed 0 bases from V and 5 bases from J, with 7 bases in between. CDR1 and CDR2 (germline): PRHDT, FYEKMQ (reference sequence). CDR3 in amino acids: CASSLGDGTEAFF. The CDR3 DNA is TGTGCCAGCAGCTTAGGTGACGGGACTGAAGCTTTCTTT.

This clone was counted many times. V usage is TRBV6-1 and J usage is TRBJ2-7; perhaps TRBD1 as D (6 bases). Deletions cut 3 bases from V and 0 bases from J, with 15 bases between. CDR3 length: 16 amino acids. Looked up from germline, CDR1 is MNHNS and CDR2 is SASEGT. CDR3 sequence reads: CASSEFFGQSSYEQYF. The CDR3, as DNA: TGTGCCAGCAGTGAGTTCTTTGGACAGAGCTCCTACGAGCAGTACTTC.

The V call is TRBV6-1, the J call TRBJ2-7; TRBD2 agrees at 10 bases. This CDR3 comprises 14 residues. Trimming took 4 bases from V and 3 from J; bases not matched to a gene: 3. Per germline, CDR1 MNHNS and CDR2 SASEGT. The CDR3 spells CASSVPSGGYEQYF. In DNA, the CDR3 is TGTGCCAGCAGTGTTCCTAGCGGGGGCTACGAGCAGTACTTC.

CDR3 sequence reads: CASSEGLAGEETQYF. CDR3 nucleotides: TGTGCCAGCAGTGAAGGACTAGCGGGAGAGGAGACCCAGTACTTC. The chain has TRBV2 and TRBJ2-5; 12 bases are shared with TRBD2. The CDR3 covers 15 residues. V gave up 1 base and J gave up 5 bases; unmatched junction bases: 2. CDR1 and CDR2 from the germline V gene are SNHLY and FYNNEI.

This sequence joins TRBV28 and TRBJ2-1, with 7 bases aligning to TRBD2. From germline, CDR1 is MDHEN and CDR2 SYDVKM. V shed 11 bases and J 0 bases; nucleotides not matched to a gene: 7. The CDR3 is 14 amino acids. The CDR3, as DNA: TGTGCCTCCGAAAGCGGGGTCTCCTACAATGAGCAGTTCTTC. It yields the protein CASESGVSYNEQFF.

This clone was counted once. The rearrangement joins TRBV4-2 to TRBJ2-1, with a possible D match to TRBD1 (6 bases). Germline CDR1 LGHNA, CDR2 YNFKEQ. The CDR3 covers 13 residues. With 0 bases removed from V and 7 bases from J, the gap between germline ends came to 7 bases. CDR3 sequence: CASSQDTGNEQFF. CDR3 bases: TGTGCCAGCAGCCAAGATACAGGGAATGAGCAGTTCTTC.

The chain has TRBV5-6 and TRBJ1-5; 10 nucleotides agree with TRBD1. Germline V gene sequence: CDR1 SGHDT, CDR2 YYEEEE. The CDR3 consists of 16 residues. Trimming at V came to 4 bases and at J to 6 bases, leaving 10 bases not matched to a gene. The CDR3: CASSQRPGQGIQPQHF. The CDR3 bases are TGTGCCAGCAGCCAACGGCCGGGACAGGGGATTCAGCCCCAGCATTTT.

The chain combines TRBV6-1 with TRBJ1-1; tentatively, D is TRBD1 (5 bases). Germline CDR1 MNHNS, CDR2 SASEGT. The CDR3 consists of 15 residues. The germline V and J ends were trimmed by 2 bases and 0 bases, with 10 bases remaining between them. Written as DNA, the CDR3 is TGTGCCAGCAGTGAACGACAGACAATGAACACTGAAGCTTTCTTT. This translates into CASSERQTMNTEAFF.

The rearrangement joins TRBV5-1 to TRBJ1-1, with a weak D call TRBD1 (6 bases). Germline V CDR1 and CDR2: SGHRS, YFSETQ. The CDR3 sequence is 17 residues long. Trimming cost V 4 bases and J 1 base, with 20 bases left between them. DNA of the CDR3: TGCGCCAGCAGCGATGGACAGTCGGTTTATACGAACACTGAAGCTTTCTTT. It specifies CASSDGQSVYTNTEAFF.

This chain links TRBV28 with TRBJ2-7, with 11 bases lining up with TRBD2. The V and J ends lost 5 bases and 7 bases, in that order; junction bases with no gene match: 13. CDR3 size: 16 residues. Germline V gene data show CDR1 as MDHEN and CDR2 as SYDVKM. The CDR3 loop is CASSRVGGSGRVEQYF. CDR3 DNA sequence: TGTGCCAGCAGTCGAGTGGGGGGTAGCGGGAGGGTTGAGCAGTACTTC.

The chain joins TRBV19 to TRBJ1-5; 8 nucleotides match TRBD1. CDR1 LNHDA and CDR2 SQIVND come from the germline V gene (reference sequence). V dropped 3 bases and J dropped 0; count of bases not matched to a gene: 10. This CDR3 spans 18 amino acids. The CDR3 nucleotides read TGTGCCAGTAGTATGGGGGGGACAGGTTCCAGTAGCAATCAGCCCCAGCATTTT. Translation: CASSMGGTGSSSNQPQHF. The entire variable domain, with the rest obtained from reference TRBV19 and TRBJ1-5, is as follows: DGGITQSPKYLFRKEGQNVTLSCEQNLNHDAMYWYRQDPGQGLRLIYYSQIVNDFQKGDIAEGYSVSREKKESFPLTVTSAQKNPTAFYLCASSMGGTGSSSNQPQHFGDGTRLSIL.